A single sample is the source of the 3 T cell receptor beta chains below, sequenced in a study of Ad26.COV2.S vaccination and SARS-CoV-2 variants. Sequencing used immunoSEQ multiplex PCR; TCRdb keeps in-frame clones, though not all of them. The table includes some 400,000 clones, around 91% detected once. Treatment of the sample: over 15 received Ad26.COV2.S at low or high dose, single or two shots; about 5 received placebo; per-sample allocation not given. Repertoires come from day 63 after the first vaccine or placebo injection. The material was peripheral blood, obtained in a trial of Ad26.COV2.S vaccine versus placebo. These receptors originate from a person aged 18 to 65 who received the Ad26.COV2.S COVID-19 vaccine or a placebo.

V gene TRBV19 combines with J gene TRBJ2-7, with 8 bases aligning to TRBD2. The CDR3 covers 14 residues. V was clipped by 5 bases and J by 6 bases; unmatched bases: 9. CDR1 is LNHDA and CDR2 is SQIVND in the germline V gene (reference sequence). CDR3 sequence (DNA): TGTGCCAGTAGTGGGAGCGGGAGAGTTGGCGAGCAGTACTTC. Translated: CASSGSGRVGEQYF.

The chain couples TRBV12-5 to TRBJ2-2, with 12 bases that match TRBD2. This CDR3 is built from 14 residues. Germline V gene lookup returns CDR1 LGHNT and CDR2 FRNRAP. Germline trimming cut 6 bases from V and 6 bases from J; bases unmatched to any gene: 2. The CDR3 region is CASGRLAGAGELFF. The CDR3 DNA sequence: TGTGCTAGTGGAAGACTAGCGGGAGCCGGGGAGCTGTTTTTT.

Points on this clone: This specimen includes other DNA sequences encoding the same CDR3. This rearrangement joins TRBV7-9 to TRBJ2-5; D is undetermined. CDR1 is SEHNR, CDR2 FQNEAQ, per germline (reference sequence). This CDR3 has 14 residues. The ends were cut back, 3 bases at V and 2 bases at J, with 10 bases in the middle. The CDR3 DNA follows: TGTGCCAGCAGCTTTTCCGGTGGGCAAGAGACCCAGTACTTC. This translates into CASSFSGGQETQYF.